The TCR beta chain described here comes from a study of blood T cell repertoires in COVID-19. Germline trimming cut 4 bases from V and 8 bases from J; bases unmatched to any gene: 12. The germline V gene has CDR1 LNHDA and CDR2 SQIVND (reference sequence). This CDR3 contains 15 residues. The repertoire was sequenced with immunoSEQ multiplex PCR; TCRdb's copy has only in-frame clones and lacks some. Of approximately 58,000 clones listed, 77% are singletons. J is TRBJ1-1 and V is TRBV19; TRBD1 matches at 8 bases. This TCR derives from a man aged 65 to 85 with active or convalescent COVID-19. The specimen was peripheral blood. CDR3 amino acids: CASSNSMTGVLEAFF. Written as DNA, the CDR3 is TGTGCCAGTAGTAACTCGATGACAGGGGTCTTAGAAGCTTTCTTT. The full variable domain, completed using reference TRBV19 and TRBJ1-1, is DGGITQSPKYLFRKEGQNVTLSCEQNLNHDAMYWYRQDPGQGLRLIYYSQIVNDFQKGDIAEGYSVSREKKESFPLTVTSAQKNPTAFYLCASSNSMTGVLEAFFGQGTRLTVV.